The clone carrying this T cell receptor (beta chain) was seen a few times. Its antigen is unidentified. The same CDR3 can be traced to other DNA sequences in this sample. Reverse transcribing all isolated RNA meant expressed TCRB transcripts were sequenced. Repertoires were generated with immunoSEQ multiplex PCR, while TCRdb's copy carries only in-frame clones and drops some. The table lists approximately 250,000 clones, 11% of them singletons. This specimen comes from a study of beta chain features in type 1 diabetes. This CDR3 has 12 amino acids. CDR1 and CDR2 from the germline V gene are SQVTM and ANQGSEA. After removal of 1 base from V and 4 bases from J, the junction contained 0 bases not matched to a gene. Study-wide results and caveats: Moderate yet significant TCRB CDR3 shortening was seen in Type 1 diabetes patients in all four CD4+ subsets. VDJ junctions from type 1 diabetes patients carried fewer insertions and larger deletions.

Staining for CD45RO/CCR7/CD25/CD127/CD95/CD27 allowed sorting of CD4+ naive, central memory, regulatory and stem cell-like memory cells. The J gene is TRBJ2-5, the V gene TRBV29-1; TRBD1 aligns across 7 bases. The sequenced sample was naive CD4+ T cells from blood. The clonotype comes from a man aged 30 to 45 with type 1 diabetes. The chain's CDR3 is CSVEAGGETQYF. CDR3 DNA sequence: TGCAGCGTTGAAGCAGGGGGAGAGACCCAGTACTTC.